Below are 8 T cell receptor beta chains sequenced from a single sample in a study of tissue T cells after allogeneic stem cell transplantation. TCRdb's table, derived via immunoSEQ multiplex PCR, lists solely in-frame clones and lacks some. Of 1,500 to 2,000 clones in the sample, 55% to 60% were seen once. Time point in this sample: mouse harvest day 7 after allogeneic transplant. Tail vein injection delivered 10^7 T-cell-depleted bone marrow cells and 10^6 splenic CD5+ T cells. The source material was liver tissue. The source of these receptors is a female BALB/c mouse given C57BL/6 T cells with graft-versus-host disease after an allogeneic hematopoietic cell transplant.

Concerning this clone itself: The germline and genes are mouse ones. The CDR3 sequence is CASSLLSYEQYF. CDR3 DNA (partial): TGTGCCAGCAGTCTGTTGTCCTATGAACAGTAC. The V call is TRBV26, the J call TRBJ2-7; no clear D gene. The read ends 1 residue before the CDR3 terminus; that terminus is restored from the germline J gene. This CDR3 comprises 12 residues. Trimming shortened V by 1 base and J by 1 base, and 2 bases separated the two germline ends. Germline-derived CDR1 and CDR2 are KGHPV and FQNQEV (reference sequence).

As regards this clone: Any gene name here is a mouse gene name. The read stops 1 residue short of the end of the CDR3; the missing end is completed from the germline J gene. The V call is TRBV16, the J call TRBJ2-5; tentatively, D is TRBD2 (6 bases). Trimming cost V 1 base and J 6 bases, with 8 bases left between them. This CDR3 spans 13 amino acids. Looked up from germline, CDR1 is SGHSA and CDR2 is FRNQAP. The DNA read from the CDR3 is TGTGCAAGCAGCTTAGGGGGGGAGGACACCCAGTAC. It encodes CASSLGGEDTQY. The complete CDR3 reads CASSLGGEDTQYF.

A note on this clone: Mouse germline and gene names are used. The read halts 1 residue ahead of the CDR3 end, with the missing end drawn from the germline J gene. The rearrangement uses TRBV1 and TRBJ1-1; 9 nucleotides agree with TRBD1. Germline V gene data show CDR1 as NSQYPW and CDR2 as LRSPGD (reference sequence). The V and J ends lost 2 bases and 3 bases, in that order; junction bases with no gene match: 1. CDR3 length: 14 residues. This chain's CDR3 is CTCSARTGDTEVFF. The DNA read from the CDR3 is TGCACCTGCAGTGCACGGACAGGGGACACAGAAGTCTTC. Based on the CDR3 plus reference TRBV1 and TRBJ1-1, the full variable domain is VTLLEQNPRWRLVPRGQAVNLRCILKNSQYPWMSWYQQDLQKQLQWLFTLRSPGDKEVKSLPGADYLATRVTDTELRLQVANMSQGRTLYCTCSARTGDTEVFFGKGTRLTVV.

The table lists this clone with a count of one. Gene names are mouse gene names. The CDR3 end falls 1 residue outside the read, so it is completed with the germline J gene. The V gene is TRBV26, the J gene TRBJ2-4, with a tentative D call TRBD1 (6 bases). V lost 2 bases and J 3 bases, leaving 6 bases between the germline ends. The CDR3 runs 13 residues. Germline CDR1 KGHPV, CDR2 FQNQEV (reference sequence). Here the CDR3 reads CASSLTGQNTLYF. The DNA read from the CDR3 is TGTGCCAGCAGTCTGACAGGGCAAAACACCTTGTAC.

This clone was counted a single time. The gene names given are mouse names. The CDR3 end lies 1 residue beyond the end of the read and is filled in from the germline J gene. The chain has TRBV19 and TRBJ1-4, with no clear D. Deletions cut 0 bases from V and 4 bases from J, with 4 bases between. CDR1 is FNHDT, CDR2 SITEND, per germline (reference sequence). This CDR3 is built from 13 residues. CDR3 in amino acids: CASSIGHNERLFF. The CDR3 bases that were read are TGTGCCAGCAGTATAGGACACAACGAAAGATTATTT.

On this clone: Gene names and germline match the mouse. The read stops 1 residue short of the end of the CDR3; the missing end is completed from the germline J gene. The chain recombines TRBV23 with TRBJ2-1; TRBD1, the table's D call, lacks a check against the DNA. The CDR3 is 13 amino acids. Germline V gives CDR1 KGHTA, CDR2 FQNQQP. The part of the CDR3 DNA that was read is TGCTCCAGCAGTCCGGGACAGCATGCTGAGCAGTTC. Translated, it gives CSSSPGQHAEQF. From start to end, the CDR3 is CSSSPGQHAEQFF.

As for this clone: Gene names and germline match the mouse. The CDR3 goes on 1 residue after the read ends, and that part is filled in from the germline J gene. The chain has TRBV13-1 and TRBJ2-5; tentative D call: TRBD2 (6 bases). The germline V and J ends were trimmed by 0 bases and 6 bases, with 14 bases remaining between them. Germline CDR1 and CDR2: NSHNY and SYGAGN. The CDR3 is 15 residues long. This CDR3 reads CASSDAPGAGDTQYF. The covered CDR3 bases are TGTGCCAGCAGTGATGCCCCTGGGGCCGGGGACACCCAGTAC.

Regarding this clone: The genes and germline here are from mouse. The CDR3 is cut off 1 residue early in the read; its end comes from the germline J gene. This chain links TRBV26 with TRBJ2-1; a possible D gene is TRBD1 (6 bases). CDR3 length: 11 residues. Germline CDR1 KGHPV, CDR2 FQNQEV (reference sequence). V lost 6 bases and J lost 12, with 12 bases in between. The CDR3 sequence: CASRRDIGQFF. CDR3 DNA (partial): TGTGCCAGCAGGCGGGACATCGGGCAGTTC.